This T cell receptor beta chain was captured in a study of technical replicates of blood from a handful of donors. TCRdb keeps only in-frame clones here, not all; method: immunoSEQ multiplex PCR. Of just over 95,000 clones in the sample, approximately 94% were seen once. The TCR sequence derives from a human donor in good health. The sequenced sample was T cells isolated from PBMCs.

CDR3 sequence reads: CASSFQDRNQYF. The CDR3 DNA is TGTGCCAGCAGTTTCCAGGACAGGAATCAGTACTTC. The chain couples TRBV28 to TRBJ2-7, with TRBD1 identical over 7 bases. J gave up 10 bases and V 3 bases, and 6 bases lay outside the gene matches. Germline V lookup: CDR1 MDHEN, CDR2 SYDVKM. The CDR3 runs to 12 residues.